This T cell receptor (beta chain) was found in a study of cytomegalovirus exposure and HLA in healthy donors. This CDR3 region has 13 residues. Per the germline V gene, CDR1 is LNHDA and CDR2 is SQIVND (reference sequence). V was trimmed by 3 bases and J by 3 bases, leaving 9 bases between them. Amplification used 60 Vbeta primers and 13 Jbeta primers. This table comes from immunoSEQ multiplex PCR, and its TCRdb copy is limited to in-frame clones, with some not included. The data show about 140,000 clones, approximately 71% seen once. The sequenced sample was PBMCs. The V and J genes are TRBV19 and TRBJ2-7; a possible D gene is TRBD1 (6 bases). The receptor was isolated from a man between 40 and 49 years old in good health and CMV-seronegative. DNA of the CDR3: TGTGCCAGTAGTATTCACAGGGACTACGAGCAGTACTTC. Translating it yields CASSIHRDYEQYF.